This T cell receptor (beta chain) was found in a study of blood T cell repertoires in COVID-19. At the level of the study: PBMCs, B-cell-depleted T cells, or T cells were the source of the cDNA or gDNA that made up the material.

Trimming took 2 bases from V and 4 from J; bases not matched to a gene: 19. Germline loops: CDR1 KGHSH, CDR2 LQKENI. The CDR3 loop spans 19 amino acids. Libraries were prepared by immunoSEQ multiplex PCR; TCRdb keeps only in-frame clonotypes and omits some of them. Among around 180,000 clones, roughly 90% were seen once, and the ten largest hold 25% to 30%. A few counts support this clone. This clonotype was obtained from a man aged 60-69 years with acute or convalescent COVID-19. The material sequenced was peripheral blood. The chain recombines TRBV18 with TRBJ1-2; TRBD1 matches at 7 bases. CDR3 region: CASSPSPTTTGAFFYGYTF. For the CDR3, the DNA is TGTGCCAGCTCACCAAGTCCCACAACCACAGGGGCATTTTTCTATGGCTACACCTTC. The whole variable domain, remainder taken from reference TRBV18 and TRBJ1-2, is NAGVMQNPRHLVRRRGQEARLRCSPMKGHSHVYWYRQLPEEGLKFMVYLQKENIIDESGMPKERFSAEFPKEGPSILRIQQVVRGDSAAYFCASSPSPTTTGAFFYGYTFGSGTRLTVV.